This TCR beta chain was obtained from a study of Ad26.COV2.S vaccination and SARS-CoV-2 variants. Study details: Intramuscularly, Ad26.COV2.S was given either once or twice, 56 days apart. Study-level findings and limits: After vaccination, reports described spike-specific CD8+ and CD4+ T cell responses as showing substantial breadth.

The count of this clone is one. Its antigen is as yet unknown. This sample's treatment: 15 to 20 received Ad26.COV2.S at low or high dose, single or two shots; 5 received placebo; per-sample allocation not given. Specimen acquisition occurred on day 63 following the initial vaccine or placebo injection. Germline CDR1 and CDR2: MNHEY and SMNVEV (reference sequence). The CDR3 runs 22 residues. Trimming removed 2 bases at V and 2 bases at J, with 34 bases between. Profiled with immunoSEQ multiplex PCR; TCRdb holds only in-frame clones, not every one. The sample has 380,000 or so clones; about 89% are singletons.

The chain has TRBV27 and TRBJ2-7; perhaps D is TRBD1 or TRBD2 (8 bases each). The TCR comes from a person between 18 and 59 years old who received the Ad26.COV2.S COVID-19 vaccine or a placebo. The sample here was peripheral blood, taken in a trial of Ad26.COV2.S vaccine versus placebo. CDR3 in amino acids: CASSLISPPIAGQATPAYEQYF. For the CDR3, the DNA is TGTGCCAGCAGTTTAATCTCTCCCCCAATAGCGGGACAGGCGACACCCGCCTACGAGCAGTACTTC.